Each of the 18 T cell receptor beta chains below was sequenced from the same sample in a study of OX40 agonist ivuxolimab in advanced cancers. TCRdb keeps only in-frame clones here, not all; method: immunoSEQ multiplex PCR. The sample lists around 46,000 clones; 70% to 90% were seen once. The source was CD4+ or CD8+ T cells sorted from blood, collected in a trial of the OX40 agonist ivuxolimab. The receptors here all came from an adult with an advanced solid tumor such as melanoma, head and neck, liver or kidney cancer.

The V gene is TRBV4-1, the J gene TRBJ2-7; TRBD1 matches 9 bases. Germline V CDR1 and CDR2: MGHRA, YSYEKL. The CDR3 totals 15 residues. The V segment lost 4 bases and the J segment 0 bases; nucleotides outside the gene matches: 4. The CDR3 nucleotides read TGCGCCAGCAGCCGACAGGGGGAGAACTCCTACGAGCAGTACTTC. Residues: CASSRQGENSYEQYF.

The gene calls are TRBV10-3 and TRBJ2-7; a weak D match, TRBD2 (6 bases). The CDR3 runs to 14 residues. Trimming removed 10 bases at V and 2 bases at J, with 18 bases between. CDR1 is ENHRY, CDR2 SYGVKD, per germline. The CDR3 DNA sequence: TGTGCCAGCGCCGGCGGGACTTTGACCTACGAGCAGTACTTC. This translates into CASAGGTLTYEQYF.

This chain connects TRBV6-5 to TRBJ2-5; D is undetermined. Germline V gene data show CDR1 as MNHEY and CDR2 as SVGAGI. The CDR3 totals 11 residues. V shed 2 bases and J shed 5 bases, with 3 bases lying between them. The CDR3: CASSYGETQYF. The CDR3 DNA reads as TGTGCCAGCAGTTACGGGGAGACCCAGTACTTC.

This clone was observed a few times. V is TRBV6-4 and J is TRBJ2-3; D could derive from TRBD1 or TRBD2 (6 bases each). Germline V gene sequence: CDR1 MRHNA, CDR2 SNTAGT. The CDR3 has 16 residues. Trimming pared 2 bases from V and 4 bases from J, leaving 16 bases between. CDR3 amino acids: CASSDGGRDGADTQYF. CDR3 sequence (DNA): TGTGCCAGCAGTGACGGGGGGCGGGATGGAGCAGATACGCAGTATTTT.

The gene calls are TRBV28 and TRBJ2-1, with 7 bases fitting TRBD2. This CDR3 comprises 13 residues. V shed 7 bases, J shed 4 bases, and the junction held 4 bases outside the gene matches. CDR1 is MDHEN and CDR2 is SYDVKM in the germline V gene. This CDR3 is CASTPGGYNEQFF. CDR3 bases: TGTGCCAGCACCCCGGGGGGTTACAATGAGCAGTTCTTC.

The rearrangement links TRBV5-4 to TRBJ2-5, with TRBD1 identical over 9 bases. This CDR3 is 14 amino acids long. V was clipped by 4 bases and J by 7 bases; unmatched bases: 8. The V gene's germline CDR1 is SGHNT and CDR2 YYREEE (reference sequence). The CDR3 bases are TGTGCCAGCAGCCTACAGGGGGCGGAGGGGACCCAGTACTTC. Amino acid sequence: CASSLQGAEGTQYF. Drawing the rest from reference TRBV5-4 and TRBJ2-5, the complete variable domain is ETGVTQSPTHLIKTRGQQVTLRCSSQSGHNTVSWYQQALGQGPQFIFQYYREEENGRGNFPPRFSGLQFPNYSSELNVNALELDDSALYLCASSLQGAEGTQYFGPGTRLLVL.

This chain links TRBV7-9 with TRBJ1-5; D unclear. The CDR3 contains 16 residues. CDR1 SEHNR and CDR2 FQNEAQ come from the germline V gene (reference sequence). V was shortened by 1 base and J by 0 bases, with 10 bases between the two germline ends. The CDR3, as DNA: TGTGCCAGCAGCTTAGGCCAGCCTAATAGCAATCAGCCCCAGCATTTT. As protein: CASSLGQPNSNQPQHF.

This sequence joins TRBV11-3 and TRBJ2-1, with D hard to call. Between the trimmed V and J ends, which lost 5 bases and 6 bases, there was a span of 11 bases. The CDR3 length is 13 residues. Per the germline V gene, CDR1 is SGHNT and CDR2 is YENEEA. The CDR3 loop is CASSPQDTNEQFF. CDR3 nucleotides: TGTGCCAGCAGCCCTCAAGACACCAATGAGCAGTTCTTC.

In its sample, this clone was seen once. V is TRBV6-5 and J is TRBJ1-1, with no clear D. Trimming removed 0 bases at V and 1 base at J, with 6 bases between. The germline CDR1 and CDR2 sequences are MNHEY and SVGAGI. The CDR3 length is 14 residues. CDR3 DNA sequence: TGTGCCAGCAGTTACTCAGAAGGGAACACTGAAGCTTTCTTT. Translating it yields CASSYSEGNTEAFF.

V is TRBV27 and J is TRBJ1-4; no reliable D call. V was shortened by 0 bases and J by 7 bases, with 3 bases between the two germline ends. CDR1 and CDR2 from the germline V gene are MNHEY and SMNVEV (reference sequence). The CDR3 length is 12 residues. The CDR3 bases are TGTGCCAGCAGTTTATCAGGTGAAAAACTGTTTTTT. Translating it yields CASSLSGEKLFF.

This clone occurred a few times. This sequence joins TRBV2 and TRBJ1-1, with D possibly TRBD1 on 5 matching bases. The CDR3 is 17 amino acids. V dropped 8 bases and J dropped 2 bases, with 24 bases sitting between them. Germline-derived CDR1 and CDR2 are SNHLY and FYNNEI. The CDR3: CASVPRRSAGTNTEAFF. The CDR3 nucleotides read TGTGCCAGCGTCCCCCGCCGTTCGGCGGGGACCAACACTGAAGCTTTCTTT.

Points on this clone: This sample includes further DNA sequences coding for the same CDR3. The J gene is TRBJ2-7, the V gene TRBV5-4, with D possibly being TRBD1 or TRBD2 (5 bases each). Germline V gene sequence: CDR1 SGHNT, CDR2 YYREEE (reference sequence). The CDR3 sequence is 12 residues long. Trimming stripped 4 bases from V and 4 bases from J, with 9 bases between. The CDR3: CASSLGTYEQYF. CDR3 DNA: TGTGCCAGCAGCCTAGGGACGTACGAGCAGTACTTC.

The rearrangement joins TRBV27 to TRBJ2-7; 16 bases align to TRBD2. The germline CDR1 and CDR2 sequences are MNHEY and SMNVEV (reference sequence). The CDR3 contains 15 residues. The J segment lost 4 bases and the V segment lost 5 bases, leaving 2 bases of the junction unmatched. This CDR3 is CASSEGLAGGYEQYF. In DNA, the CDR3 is TGTGCCAGCAGTGAGGGACTAGCGGGGGGGTACGAGCAGTACTTC.

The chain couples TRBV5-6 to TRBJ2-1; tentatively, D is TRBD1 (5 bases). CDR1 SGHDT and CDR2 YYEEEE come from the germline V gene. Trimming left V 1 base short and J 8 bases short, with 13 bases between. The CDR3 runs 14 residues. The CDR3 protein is CASSLSQGPDEQFF. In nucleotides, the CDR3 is TGTGCCAGCAGCTTGAGCCAGGGTCCCGATGAGCAGTTCTTC.

CDR3 DNA sequence: TGTGCCATCACCGAGTACGAACTAGGAAACTATGGCTACACCTTC. It encodes CAITEYELGNYGYTF. The V gene is TRBV10-3, the J gene TRBJ1-2; no clear D gene. Germline V lookup: CDR1 ENHRY, CDR2 SYGVKD. There are 15 residues in the CDR3. Trimming stripped 7 bases from V and 2 bases from J, with 17 bases between.

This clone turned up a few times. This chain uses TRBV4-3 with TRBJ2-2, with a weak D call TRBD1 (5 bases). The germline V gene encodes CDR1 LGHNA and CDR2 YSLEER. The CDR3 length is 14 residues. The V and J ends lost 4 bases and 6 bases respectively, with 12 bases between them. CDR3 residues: CASSRSRVPGELFF. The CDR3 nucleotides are TGCGCCAGCAGCCGCTCCAGGGTTCCCGGGGAGCTGTTTTTT.

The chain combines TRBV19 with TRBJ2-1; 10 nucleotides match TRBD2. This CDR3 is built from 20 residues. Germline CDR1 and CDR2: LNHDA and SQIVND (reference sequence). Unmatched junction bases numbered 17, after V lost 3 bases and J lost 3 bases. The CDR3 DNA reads TGTGCCAGTAGTATTATGGCTAGCGGGAGTTACATCCAGGTCTACAATGAGCAGTTCTTC. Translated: CASSIMASGSYIQVYNEQFF.

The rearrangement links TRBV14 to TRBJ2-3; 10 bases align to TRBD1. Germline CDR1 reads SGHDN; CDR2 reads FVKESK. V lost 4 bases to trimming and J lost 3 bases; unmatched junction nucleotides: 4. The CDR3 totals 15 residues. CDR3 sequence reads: CASSPDRGRTDTQYF. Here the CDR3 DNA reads TGTGCCAGCAGCCCGGACAGGGGGAGGACAGATACGCAGTATTTT. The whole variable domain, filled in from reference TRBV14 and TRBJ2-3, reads EAGVTQFPSHSVIEKGQTVTLRCDPISGHDNLYWYRRVMGKEIKFLLHFVKESKQDESGMPNNRFLAERTGGTYSTLKVQPAELEDSGVYFCASSPDRGRTDTQYFGPGTRLTVL.